These T cell receptor beta chains were read from a single sample in a study of cytomegalovirus exposure and HLA in healthy donors. TCRdb keeps only in-frame clones here, not all; method: immunoSEQ multiplex PCR. The sample shows around 300,000 clones, 80% to 90% of them seen only once. What was sequenced was PBMCs. These receptors all come from a woman in her late teens or twenties in good health and CMV-seronegative. The conserved cysteine and the conserved F or W are not part of the CDR3 here. The order of the fields is CDR3 protein, J gene, V gene.

ASSYSGGNYGYT | TRBJ1-2 | TRBV6-5
SVDRTSADTQY | TRBJ2-3 | TRBV29-1
ASRPHYRGRSGQPQH | TRBJ1-5 | TRBV27
ASSRLALTGSPANEQF | TRBJ2-1 | TRBV4-3
ASTLTGTNSYEQY | TRBJ2-7 | TRBV28
SAIAGNEQF | TRBJ2-1 | TRBV20-1
AWSNGENQPQH | TRBJ1-5 | TRBV30
ASSESVKSYEQY | TRBJ2-7 | TRBV2
AWSSAGRPSNQPQH | TRBJ1-5 | TRBV30
ASSQGTGGKEQY | TRBJ2-7 | TRBV5-1
ASSPEGVQPQH | TRBJ1-5 | TRBV18
ASSLTGISGNTIY | TRBJ1-3 | TRBV5-1
ASSLRIAGGQYEQY | TRBJ2-7 | TRBV5-1
ASSIQGFGTEAF | TRBJ1-1 | TRBV5-1
AYTSQHTGELF | TRBJ2-2 | TRBV30
ASRFGYAGNSGNTIY | TRBJ1-3 | TRBV5-6
ASRSPGNTIY | TRBJ1-3 | TRBV27
AISEQGTPNTEAF | TRBJ1-1 | TRBV10-3
ASSWSGGQPQH | TRBJ1-5 | TRBV19
AYSEKLF | TRBJ1-4 | TRBV30
ASIWAAFRDSDSNQPQH | TRBJ1-5 | TRBV28
ASSLRLVEEQY | TRBJ2-7 | TRBV7-3
ASRTGTERNTEAF | TRBJ1-1 | TRBV19
ASSSIGTLYTEAF | TRBJ1-1 | TRBV7-9
SAGNRAEAF | TRBJ1-1 | TRBV20-1
ASSVYPGGSYNEQF | TRBJ2-1 | TRBV6-4
ASSQDYQGSNQPQH | TRBJ1-5 | TRBV4-3
ASSAGDRNTEAF | TRBJ1-1 | TRBV10-1
ASSGDGYGYT | TRBJ1-2 | TRBV27
ASSSDRVGLRNQPQH | TRBJ1-5 | TRBV7-8
ASRPPGTNEKLF | TRBJ1-4 | TRBV13
ATGGDSNQPQH | TRBJ1-5 | TRBV7-3
ASSPTGHLYGYT | TRBJ1-2 | TRBV27
ASSPGSMNEKLF | TRBJ1-4 | TRBV27
ASSHGGDYEQY | TRBJ2-7 | TRBV5-1
ASSYWNRGGGYT | TRBJ1-2 | TRBV6-5
RLGGSGYT | TRBJ1-2 | TRBV20-1
ASSPRMYADTQY | TRBJ2-3 | TRBV2
ASSSYRGHEQY | TRBJ2-7 | TRBV28
ASSFQGPNTEAF | TRBJ1-1 | TRBV7-6
ASSPRLAQETQY | TRBJ2-5 | TRBV5-1
ASSPRGYGYT | TRBJ1-2 | TRBV7-2
ASSRDRGSYEQY | TRBJ2-7 | TRBV18
ARTDDFGRYGYT | TRBJ1-2 | TRBV2
ASSYSGGMQETQY | TRBJ2-5 | TRBV6-5
AWSGRPGQGADTQY | TRBJ2-3 | TRBV30
ASSLASGNTIY | TRBJ1-3 | TRBV5-1
ASSLIAGFEGYT | TRBJ1-2 | TRBV5-4
ASSVTYEQY | TRBJ2-7 | TRBV5-6
ASSAGVNIQY | TRBJ2-4 | TRBV2
ASRKDSRNTEAF | TRBJ1-1 | TRBV10-1
ASSYSQGMDYGYT | TRBJ1-2 | TRBV6-5
AWGRQTYEKLF | TRBJ1-4 | TRBV30
ASSYTDRANEKLF | TRBJ1-4 | TRBV6-5
ASSFRRLSSYEQY | TRBJ2-7 | TRBV5-6
ASSRPGQETQY | TRBJ2-5 | TRBV27
ASSQGATGVNTEAF | TRBJ1-1 | TRBV4-1
ASSQATSGRDGGADTQY | TRBJ2-3 | TRBV4-1
ASSHRQGADYGYT | TRBJ1-2 | TRBV4-1
ATSRMLTSGRQYEQY | TRBJ2-7 | TRBV15